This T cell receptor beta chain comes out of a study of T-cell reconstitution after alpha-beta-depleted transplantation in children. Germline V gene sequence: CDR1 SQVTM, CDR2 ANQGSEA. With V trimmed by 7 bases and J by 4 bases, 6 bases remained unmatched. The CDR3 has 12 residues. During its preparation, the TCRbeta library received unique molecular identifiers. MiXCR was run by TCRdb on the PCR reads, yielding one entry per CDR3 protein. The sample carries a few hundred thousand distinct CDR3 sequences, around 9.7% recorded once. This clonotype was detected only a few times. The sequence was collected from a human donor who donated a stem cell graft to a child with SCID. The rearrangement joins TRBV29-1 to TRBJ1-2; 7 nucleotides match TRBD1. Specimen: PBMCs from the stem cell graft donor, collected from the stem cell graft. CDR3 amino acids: CSAQQGVYGYTF. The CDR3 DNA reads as TGCAGCGCCCAGCAGGGGGTCTATGGCTACACCTTC.